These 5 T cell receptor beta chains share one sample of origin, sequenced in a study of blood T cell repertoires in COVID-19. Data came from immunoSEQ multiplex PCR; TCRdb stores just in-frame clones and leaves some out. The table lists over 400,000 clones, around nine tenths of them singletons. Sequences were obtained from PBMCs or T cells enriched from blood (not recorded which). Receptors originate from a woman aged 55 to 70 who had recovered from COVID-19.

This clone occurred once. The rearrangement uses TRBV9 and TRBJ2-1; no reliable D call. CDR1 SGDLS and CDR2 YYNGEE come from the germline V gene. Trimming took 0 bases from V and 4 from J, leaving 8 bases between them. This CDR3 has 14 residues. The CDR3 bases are TGTGCCAGCAGCGTAGATTTCCGGTACAATGAGCAGTTCTTC. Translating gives CASSVDFRYNEQFF.

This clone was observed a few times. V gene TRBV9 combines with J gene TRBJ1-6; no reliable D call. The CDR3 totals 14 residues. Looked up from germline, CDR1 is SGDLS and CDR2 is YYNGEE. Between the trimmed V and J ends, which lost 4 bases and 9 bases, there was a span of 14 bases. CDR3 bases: TGTGCCAGCAGCCTCTTAGCCGGGTCTTCACCCCTCCACTTT. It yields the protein CASSLLAGSSPLHF. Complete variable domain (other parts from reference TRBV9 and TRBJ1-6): DSGVTQTPKHLITATGQRVTLRCSPRSGDLSVYWYQQSLDQGLQFLIQYYNGEERAKGNILERFSAQQFPDLHSELNLSSLELGDSALYFCASSLLAGSSPLHFGNGTRLTVT.

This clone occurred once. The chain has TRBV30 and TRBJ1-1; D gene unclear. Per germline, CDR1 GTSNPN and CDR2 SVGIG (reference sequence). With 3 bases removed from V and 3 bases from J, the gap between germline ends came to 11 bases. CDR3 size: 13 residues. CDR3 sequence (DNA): TGTGCCTGGAGCATACAAGTTTACACTGAAGCTTTCTTT. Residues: CAWSIQVYTEAFF.

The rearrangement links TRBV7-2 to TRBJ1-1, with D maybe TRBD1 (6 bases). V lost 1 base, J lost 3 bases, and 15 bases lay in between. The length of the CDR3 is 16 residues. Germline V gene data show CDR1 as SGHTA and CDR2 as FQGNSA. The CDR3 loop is CASSLVGSGAYTEAFF. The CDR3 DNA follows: TGTGCCAGCAGCTTAGTAGGTTCAGGGGCTTACACTGAAGCTTTCTTT.

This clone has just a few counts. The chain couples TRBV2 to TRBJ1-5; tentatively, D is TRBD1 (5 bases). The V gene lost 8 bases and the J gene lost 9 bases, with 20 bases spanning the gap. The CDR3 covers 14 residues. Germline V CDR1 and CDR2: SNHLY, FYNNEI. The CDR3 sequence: CASSYTTGDRPQHF. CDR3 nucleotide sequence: TGTGCCAGCTCGTATACCACAGGCGACAGGCCCCAGCATTTT.